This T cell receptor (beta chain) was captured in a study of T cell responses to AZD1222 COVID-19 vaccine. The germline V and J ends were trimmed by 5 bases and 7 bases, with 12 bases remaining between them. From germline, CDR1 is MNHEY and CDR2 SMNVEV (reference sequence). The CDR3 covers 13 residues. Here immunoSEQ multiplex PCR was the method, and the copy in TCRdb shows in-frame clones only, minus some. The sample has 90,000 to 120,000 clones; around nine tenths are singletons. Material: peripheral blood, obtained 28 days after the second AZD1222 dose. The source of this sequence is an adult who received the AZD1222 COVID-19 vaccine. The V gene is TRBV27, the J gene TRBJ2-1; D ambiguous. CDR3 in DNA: TGTGCCAGCAGTACAGTATGGGCTAATGAGCAGTTCTTC. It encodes CASSTVWANEQFF.